One and the same sample provided the 7 T cell receptor beta chains below, sequenced in a study of lymphopenia after photon versus proton radiotherapy. The data were produced by immunoSEQ multiplex PCR, yet TCRdb's version contains in-frame clones alone and is incomplete. The sample yields 15,000 to 20,000 clones, 75% to 90% seen once. The source material was peripheral blood, sampled from a patient treated with proton-based radiotherapy. Source of these receptors: a woman aged 60-75 years with cholangiocarcinoma. Some clones in this sample may be carry-over from other donors' samples.

The chain uses TRBV19 and TRBJ2-7; the D gene is possibly TRBD2 (5 bases). The CDR3 contains 13 residues. Germline V gives CDR1 LNHDA, CDR2 SQIVND (reference sequence). Trimming took 3 bases from V and 6 from J, leaving 12 bases between them. CDR3 coding DNA: TGTGCCAGTAGTATTGAAATTGGAGGCGAGCAGTACTTC. Amino acids: CASSIEIGGEQYF.

The rearrangement uses TRBV29-1 and TRBJ1-2; D ambiguous. This CDR3 spans 14 amino acids. Deletions cut 0 bases from V and 3 bases from J, with 11 bases between. Germline V gene data show CDR1 as SQVTM and CDR2 as ANQGSEA. CDR3 amino acids: CSVEDLGRHYGYTF. CDR3 in DNA: TGCAGCGTTGAAGATCTTGGCCGACACTATGGCTACACCTTC.

This chain uses TRBV14 with TRBJ1-2, with TRBD1 matching 8 bases. Germline V gene lookup returns CDR1 SGHDN and CDR2 FVKESK. The V gene end was trimmed by 4 bases and the J gene end by 8 bases; junction bases not matched to a gene: 6. The CDR3 is made up of 13 amino acids. The CDR3 sequence is CASSLQGAGGYTF. In DNA form, the CDR3 reads TGTGCCAGCAGCCTTCAGGGGGCTGGAGGCTACACCTTC.

The chain joins TRBV16 to TRBJ1-2, with 7 nucleotides matching TRBD1. CDR1 is KGHSY and CDR2 is FQNENV in the germline V gene. The CDR3 extends over 15 amino acids. Trimming cost V 1 base and J 8 bases; bases outside gene matches: 10. CDR3 protein: CASSQFRSQGSGYTF. DNA for the CDR3: TGTGCCAGCAGCCAATTTCGCTCACAGGGGAGCGGCTACACCTTC.

The genes are TRBV28 and TRBJ2-1; 7 nucleotides line up with TRBD1. V dropped 5 bases and J dropped 7; count of bases not matched to a gene: 14. The germline gives CDR1 MDHEN, CDR2 SYDVKM. This CDR3 is built from 16 residues. In DNA, the CDR3 is TGTGCCAGCAGTGAAACCGGGACAGTGAACCCAAATGAGCAGTTCTTC. Its protein is CASSETGTVNPNEQFF.

V usage is TRBV6-1 and J usage is TRBJ1-2; TRBD1 is a possible D gene (6 bases). Germline V CDR1 and CDR2: MNHNS, SASEGT. The CDR3 covers 13 residues. The V end lost 4 bases, the J end lost 9 bases, and 15 bases lay between the germline ends. The CDR3, as DNA: TGTGCCAGCAGTGTGGACAGCCCTAATCGCTACACCTTC. As protein: CASSVDSPNRYTF.

This chain joins TRBV4-2 and TRBJ2-1; 15 bases align to TRBD2. The CDR3 has 15 amino acids. The junction had 2 bases not matched to a gene; V was cut back by 4 bases and J by 7 bases. The germline CDR1 and CDR2 sequences are LGHNA and YNFKEQ. CDR3 sequence reads: CASSRTSGGVNEQFF. CDR3 DNA sequence: TGTGCCAGCAGCCGGACTAGCGGGGGGGTGAATGAGCAGTTCTTC.